The next 3 T cell receptor beta chains were all read from a single sample in a study of T cell responses to AZD1222 COVID-19 vaccine. TCRdb keeps only in-frame clones here, not all; method: immunoSEQ multiplex PCR. The table includes under 150,000 clones, about 88% detected once. The sample was peripheral blood, taken on day 0 of MenACWY control vaccination. Receptors were obtained from an adult in good health.

V and J are TRBV7-9 and TRBJ1-2; 7 nucleotides match TRBD1. Trimming removed 5 bases from V and 11 bases from J; junction bases left unmatched: 5. Germline V gives CDR1 SEHNR, CDR2 FQNEAQ (reference sequence). This CDR3 is built from 11 residues. CDR3 sequence: CASSTGAGYTF. The CDR3 coding sequence is TGTGCCAGCAGCACAGGGGCTGGATACACCTTC.

The V call is TRBV2, the J call TRBJ2-1; D ambiguous. This CDR3 spans 12 amino acids. In germline, CDR1 is SNHLY, CDR2 FYNNEI. V was shortened by 5 bases and J by 13 bases, with 15 bases between the two germline ends. For the CDR3, the DNA is TGTGCCAGCAGTATCCTTTTTCGGTCACAGTTCTTC. It yields the protein CASSILFRSQFF.

This chain connects TRBV5-1 to TRBJ2-7; tentatively, D is TRBD1 (6 bases). With 2 bases removed from V and 2 bases from J, the gap between germline ends came to 14 bases. CDR1 SGHRS and CDR2 YFSETQ come from the germline V gene. CDR3 length: 15 amino acids. The CDR3 protein is CASSFGAGDPYEQYF. The DNA for the CDR3 is TGCGCCAGCAGCTTCGGGGCAGGGGACCCCTACGAGCAGTACTTC.